This T cell receptor (beta chain) was observed in a study of early T cells in non-severe SARS-CoV-2 infection. This CDR3 region has 13 residues. CDR1 is SNHLY and CDR2 is FYNNEI in the germline V gene. V was clipped by 6 bases and J by 8 bases; unmatched bases: 7. TCRdb re-called the 5' RACE reads with MiXCR, one entry per CDR3 protein. The sample has roughly 40,000 distinct CDR3 sequences, more than 9% seen once; the top ten hold roughly 16%. Overall study results and limits: A preference for anti-spike CD8 responses marked VDJdb matching, which missed private and CD4 specificities.

This clonotype showed up many times. Its antigen is as yet unknown. The sequenced sample was whole blood. The chain uses TRBV2 and TRBJ1-1; 9 nucleotides match TRBD1. The origin of this receptor is an adult who was a healthcare worker with PCR-confirmed SARS-CoV-2 infection or an uninfected control (not recorded which). The CDR3 DNA is TGTGCCAGCAGCCCGGGACAGGGAACCGAAGCTTTCTTT. Protein sequence: CASSPGQGTEAFF.